This TCR beta chain was sequenced in a study of vaccination and CD4 T cells after COVID-19. About the research overall: SARS-CoV-2 had been detected by nasal swab PCR in convalescent patients; roughly 9 were mild, one severe. The study sampled a few convalescent patients at day 14 and again at days 161 to 241 post-vaccination.

The time point was: late sampling 161 to 241 days after vaccination in a few convalescent patients. Treatment reported: approximately 9-day PBMC culture with coronavirus spike peptide pools or control peptides (ViraFEST assay). Sequencing of the DNA from cultured CD4+ T cells was carried out with the Oncomine TCR Beta short-read assay. Genomic DNA was isolated from CD4+ T cells that had been cultured. TCRdb fed the PCR reads into MiXCR, producing one record per CDR3 protein. Found here are about 21,000 distinct CDR3 sequences, 46% of them singletons; the top ten hold about 13%. Study results and limitations: Within the convalescent patients, spike mono-reactivity was found in 304 of 307 vaccine-specific clones.

For this clonotype: The antigen remains unidentified.

J was trimmed by 7 bases and V by 3 bases; bases with no gene match: 6. CDR1 and CDR2 (germline): SGHAT, FQDESV (reference sequence). The length of the CDR3 is 14 residues. The sequence was collected from a human donor who had recovered from COVID-19. The V and J genes are TRBV11-1 and TRBJ1-1, with TRBD1 matching 9 bases. Sequences were derived from CD4+ T cells from blood, cultured in vitro, sampled about 7 months after SARS-CoV-2 vaccination. The CDR3 sequence is CASSFLGQGLEAFF. CDR3 bases: TGTGCCAGCAGCTTCCTCGGACAGGGGCTTGAAGCTTTCTTT.